This TCR beta chain comes out of a study of blood T cell repertoires in COVID-19. CDR1 SGDLS and CDR2 YYNGEE come from the germline V gene. There are 16 residues in the CDR3. The ends lost 3 bases at V and 3 bases at J; junction bases unmatched: 7. Method: immunoSEQ multiplex PCR; TCRdb's copy keeps in-frame clones and lacks some. Of about 42,000 clones listed, approximately 88% are singletons. The V and J genes are TRBV9 and TRBJ2-1, with 9 bases fitting TRBD2. The TCR was taken from a human donor in a cohort sampled during active COVID-19. The sample taken for sequencing was peripheral blood. CDR3 nucleotides: TGTGCCAGCAGCGCCGCGACTAGCGGCATCTACAATGAGCAGTTCTTC. It is translated as CASSAATSGIYNEQFF.